The next 18 T cell receptor beta chains were all read from a single sample in a study of blood T cell repertoires in COVID-19. The protocol was immunoSEQ multiplex PCR, while the TCRdb copy is restricted to in-frame clones and leaves out a portion. The sample shows 300,000 to 400,000 clones, roughly 90% of them seen only once. Sequencing was performed on peripheral blood. These receptors originate from a young woman with COVID-19, enrolled during active disease.

The chain has TRBV4-3 and TRBJ2-3, with TRBD2 matching over 10 bases. The length of the CDR3 is 16 residues. With V trimmed by 0 bases and J by 8 bases, 8 bases remained unmatched. Germline V gene sequence: CDR1 LGHNA, CDR2 YSLEER. The CDR3 sequence is CASSQDGLAGVRTQYF. Here the CDR3 DNA reads TGCGCCAGCAGCCAAGATGGGCTAGCGGGAGTTCGTACGCAGTATTTT.

The rearrangement joins TRBV4-1 to TRBJ1-1; D not certain. CDR1 and CDR2 from the germline V gene are MGHRA and YSYEKL. The ends were cut back, 4 bases at V and 0 bases at J, with 9 bases in the middle. The CDR3 runs to 14 residues. CDR3: CASSPFRLNTEAFF. The CDR3 DNA reads TGCGCCAGCAGCCCCTTCAGGTTGAACACTGAAGCTTTCTTT.

V is TRBV27 and J is TRBJ2-2; TRBD1 matches 8 bases. This CDR3 is built from 16 residues. CDR1 MNHEY and CDR2 SMNVEV come from the germline V gene (reference sequence). J gave up 5 bases and V 3 bases, and 8 bases lay outside the gene matches. Here the CDR3 DNA reads TGTGCCAGCAGTTTGTCGGCAGGGGGCGTTACCGGGGAGCTGTTTTTT. Translating it yields CASSLSAGGVTGELFF.

The rearrangement joins TRBV5-1 to TRBJ2-2, with D tentatively TRBD2 (6 bases). Trimming stripped 0 bases from V and 4 bases from J, with 13 bases between. This CDR3 region has 16 residues. Germline CDR1 is SGHRS and CDR2 is YFSETQ. For the CDR3, the DNA is TGCGCCAGCAGCTTGGGAGCGGGCCGAAGCACCGGGGAGCTGTTTTTT. As protein: CASSLGAGRSTGELFF.

The rearrangement uses TRBV5-5 and TRBJ2-7; unclear D gene. The germline V and J ends were trimmed by 0 bases and 3 bases, with 10 bases remaining between them. The CDR3 contains 14 residues. In germline, CDR1 is SGHKS, CDR2 YYEKEE (reference sequence). The DNA of the CDR3 is TGTGCCAGCAGCTTGGGAGCGTTCAGCTACGAGCAGTACGTC. It is translated as CASSLGAFSYEQYV.

V is TRBV7-9 and J is TRBJ2-1, with a possible D match to TRBD2 (6 bases). The germline CDR1 and CDR2 sequences are SEHNR and FQNEAQ (reference sequence). Trimming took 2 bases from V and 3 from J, leaving 11 bases between them. The CDR3 runs to 15 residues. CDR3 bases: TGTGCCAGCAGCTTATCGACTAGTGTCTACAATGAGCAGTTCTTC. Amino acid sequence: CASSLSTSVYNEQFF.

This clone was detected a few times. The chain couples TRBV6-1 to TRBJ1-1; 7 bases are shared with TRBD1. This CDR3 spans 12 amino acids. CDR1 is MNHNS, CDR2 SASEGT, per germline. The trim removed 3 bases at V and 6 bases at J, leaving 1 base unmatched. CDR3 in DNA: TGTGCCAGCAGTGACAGGGGGGCTGAAGCTTTCTTT. Its translation is CASSDRGAEAFF.

This clone has only one observation. V usage is TRBV19 and J usage is TRBJ1-5; tentative D call: TRBD1 (5 bases). Trimming shortened V by 6 bases and J by 1 base, and 16 bases separated the two germline ends. Germline CDR1 LNHDA, CDR2 SQIVND (reference sequence). This CDR3 contains 16 residues. The CDR3 coding sequence is TGTGCCAGTAGCCAGCCTCCATCAGGGAGCAATCAGCCCCAGCATTTT. Translation: CASSQPPSGSNQPQHF.

The chain couples TRBV7-9 to TRBJ1-2; D possibly corresponds to TRBD1 (6 bases). In germline, CDR1 is SEHNR, CDR2 FQNEAQ (reference sequence). V was cut by 4 bases and J by 4 bases, with 13 bases left in between. CDR3 length: 14 amino acids. The CDR3 region is CASSSGHLFYGYTF. CDR3 nucleotides: TGTGCCAGCAGCTCGGGACATCTTTTCTATGGCTACACCTTC.

This sequence joins TRBV4-2 and TRBJ2-7; 8 bases align to TRBD2. With 2 bases clipped from V and 5 bases from J, the junction kept 17 bases outside the gene matches. Germline V gene sequence: CDR1 LGHNA, CDR2 YNFKEQ. This CDR3 region has 18 residues. The CDR3 spells CASSQRTLGVGGADEQYF. CDR3 DNA sequence: TGTGCCAGCAGCCAACGAACCCTAGGCGTCGGGGGGGCCGACGAGCAGTACTTC.

The CDR3: CASSQETVTNTGELFF. The CDR3 region has the DNA TGCGCCAGCAGCCAAGAAACGGTAACGAACACCGGGGAGCTGTTTTTT. The chain couples TRBV4-3 to TRBJ2-2; D is undetermined. The V end lost 0 bases, the J end lost 0 bases, and 8 bases lay between the germline ends. CDR1 is LGHNA and CDR2 is YSLEER in the germline V gene. The CDR3 runs 16 residues.

The CDR3, as DNA: TGTGCCAGCAGCTTTCTAGCGGGGGGTAGGAATGAGCAGTTCTTC. Its protein is CASSFLAGGRNEQFF. The J gene is TRBJ2-1, the V gene TRBV7-2; 11 bases are shared with TRBD2. Looked up from germline, CDR1 is SGHTA and CDR2 is FQGNSA. V shed 3 bases, J shed 7 bases, and the junction held 5 bases outside the gene matches. The CDR3 runs 15 residues.

This sequence joins TRBV5-4 and TRBJ1-2; 11 nucleotides match TRBD1. With 0 bases clipped from V and 5 bases from J, the junction kept 3 bases outside the gene matches. The CDR3 contains 15 residues. Germline loops: CDR1 SGHNT, CDR2 YYREEE (reference sequence). The CDR3 coding sequence is TGTGCCAGCAGCTTGGCCGGGACAGGGGGGTATGGCTACACCTTC. It is translated as CASSLAGTGGYGYTF.

The rearrangement uses TRBV18 and TRBJ1-1; weak D call: TRBD1 (5 bases). Per germline, CDR1 KGHSH and CDR2 LQKENI. The ends were cut back, 2 bases at V and 4 bases at J, with 8 bases in the middle. The CDR3 extends over 13 amino acids. In DNA, the CDR3 is TGTGCCAGCTCACCAGACAGTAGCACTGAAGCTTTCTTT. Translated, it gives CASSPDSSTEAFF. Filled out from reference TRBV18 and TRBJ1-1, the complete variable domain reads NAGVMQNPRHLVRRRGQEARLRCSPMKGHSHVYWYRQLPEEGLKFMVYLQKENIIDESGMPKERFSAEFPKEGPSILRIQQVVRGDSAAYFCASSPDSSTEAFFGQGTRLTVV.

The chain couples TRBV28 to TRBJ2-7; D is perhaps TRBD1 (5 bases). The CDR3 has 16 amino acids. Germline-derived CDR1 and CDR2 are MDHEN and SYDVKM. V was clipped by 5 bases and J by 1 base, with 18 bases between them. CDR3 coding DNA: TGTGCCAGCAGTGCCCCAGGACACCAGAAATCCTACGAGCAGTACTTC. It yields the protein CASSAPGHQKSYEQYF.

J is TRBJ2-3 and V is TRBV5-4; TRBD2 is a possible D gene (5 bases). Germline CDR1 is SGHNT and CDR2 is YYREEE (reference sequence). Trimming removed 4 bases from V and 5 bases from J, with 11 bases in between. The CDR3 is 13 residues long. The CDR3: CASSNPRGDTQYF. CDR3 nucleotides: TGTGCCAGCAGCAACCCTCGGGGAGATACGCAGTATTTT.

The rearrangement joins TRBV29-1 to TRBJ2-2; D remains ambiguous. Trimming removed 2 bases at V and 0 bases at J, with 4 bases between. Germline lookup yields CDR1 SQVTM and CDR2 ANQGSEA. The CDR3 totals 13 residues. The CDR3 here is CSVERANTGELFF. CDR3 coding DNA: TGCAGCGTTGAACGAGCGAACACCGGGGAGCTGTTTTTT.

The V gene is TRBV7-9, the J gene TRBJ1-6; D is undetermined. CDR3 size: 15 residues. The germline CDR1 and CDR2 sequences are SEHNR and FQNEAQ (reference sequence). Trimming stripped 4 bases from V and 7 bases from J, with 14 bases between. In nucleotides, the CDR3 is TGTGCCAGCAGCTGGACGACGGAGGACAATTCACCCCTCCACTTT. Its protein product is CASSWTTEDNSPLHF.